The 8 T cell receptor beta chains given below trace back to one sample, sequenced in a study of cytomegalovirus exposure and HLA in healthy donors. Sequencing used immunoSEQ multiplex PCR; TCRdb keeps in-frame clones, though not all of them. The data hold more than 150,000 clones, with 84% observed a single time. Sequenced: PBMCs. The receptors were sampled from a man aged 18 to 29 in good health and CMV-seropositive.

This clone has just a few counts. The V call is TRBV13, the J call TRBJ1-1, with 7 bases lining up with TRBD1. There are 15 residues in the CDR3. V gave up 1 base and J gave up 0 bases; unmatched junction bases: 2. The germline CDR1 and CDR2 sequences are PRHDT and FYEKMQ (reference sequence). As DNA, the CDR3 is TGTGCCAGCAGCTTAGAGGACAGGTTGAACACTGAAGCTTTCTTT. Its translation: CASSLEDRLNTEAFF.

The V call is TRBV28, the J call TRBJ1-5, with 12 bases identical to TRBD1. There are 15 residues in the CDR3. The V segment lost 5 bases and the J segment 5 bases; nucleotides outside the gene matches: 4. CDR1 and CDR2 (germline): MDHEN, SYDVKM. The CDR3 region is CASSGGQGAYQPQHF. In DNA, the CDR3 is TGTGCCAGCAGTGGGGGACAGGGGGCTTATCAGCCCCAGCATTTT.

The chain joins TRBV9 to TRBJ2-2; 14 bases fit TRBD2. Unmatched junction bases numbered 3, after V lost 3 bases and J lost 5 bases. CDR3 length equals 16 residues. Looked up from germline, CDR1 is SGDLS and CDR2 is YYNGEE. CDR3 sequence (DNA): TGTGCCAGCAGCGGGGGGACTAGCGGGAGAACCGGGGAGCTGTTTTTT. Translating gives CASSGGTSGRTGELFF.

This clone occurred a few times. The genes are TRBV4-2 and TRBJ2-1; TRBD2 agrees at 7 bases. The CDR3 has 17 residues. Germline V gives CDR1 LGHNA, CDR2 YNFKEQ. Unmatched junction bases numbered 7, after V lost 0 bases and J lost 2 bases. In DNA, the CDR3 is TGTGCCAGCAGCCAAGATGGGGCGGGAGACCCCTACAATGAGCAGTTCTTC. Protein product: CASSQDGAGDPYNEQFF.

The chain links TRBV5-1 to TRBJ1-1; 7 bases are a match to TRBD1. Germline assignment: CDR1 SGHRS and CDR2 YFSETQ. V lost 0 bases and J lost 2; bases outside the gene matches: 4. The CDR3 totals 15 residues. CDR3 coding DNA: TGCGCCAGCAGCTTGGGGGGACAGAGTAACACTGAAGCTTTCTTT. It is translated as CASSLGGQSNTEAFF.

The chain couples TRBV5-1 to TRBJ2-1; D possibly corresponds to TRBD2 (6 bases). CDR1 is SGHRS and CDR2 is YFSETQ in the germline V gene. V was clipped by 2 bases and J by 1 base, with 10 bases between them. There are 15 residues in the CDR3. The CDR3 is CASSFRRGSYNEQFF. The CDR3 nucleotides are TGCGCCAGCAGCTTTCGGCGGGGATCCTACAATGAGCAGTTCTTC.

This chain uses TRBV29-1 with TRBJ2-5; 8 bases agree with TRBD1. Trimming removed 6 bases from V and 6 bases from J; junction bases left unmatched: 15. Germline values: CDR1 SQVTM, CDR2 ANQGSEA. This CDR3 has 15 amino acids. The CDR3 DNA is TGCAGCGTGGTGGGCGGGACAGGCGGCTTGAAGACCCAGTACTTC. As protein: CSVVGGTGGLKTQYF.

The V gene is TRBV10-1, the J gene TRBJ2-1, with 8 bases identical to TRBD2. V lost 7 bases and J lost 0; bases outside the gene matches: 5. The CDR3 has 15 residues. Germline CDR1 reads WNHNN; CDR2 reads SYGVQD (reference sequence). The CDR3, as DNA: TGCGCCAGCATGAGCGGGAGTAGCTCCTACAATGAGCAGTTCTTC. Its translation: CASMSGSSSYNEQFF.